This T cell receptor (beta chain) comes out of a study of shared clonotypes between healthy human individuals. Turning to the study itself: CD4 naive and CD4 memory each took three plates per donor, while CD8 naive took two and CD8 memory one. Study-wide results and caveats: Naive subsets generally exceeded memory subsets in estimated richness. Some clonotypes were shared by all four sorted-subset donors, while others were not shared. The non-shared ones had lower generation probabilities than the shared ones. Clonotype sharing among donors, it was expected, would be affected by sequencing depth.

As for this clone: Its target is not known. Compared with germline, one end of the junction differs, possibly owing to a read error.

Germline loops: CDR1 PRHDT, CDR2 FYEKMQ (reference sequence). This CDR3 contains 14 residues. Terminally differentiated effector memory CD45RA+ cells were excluded from the naive CD8 cells, which were CD45RO-negative and positively selected for CCR7. Produced via immunoSEQ multiplex PCR; TCRdb's table is partial and in-frame only. The table includes more than 2 million clones, 93% detected once. The source of this sequence is a man younger than 35 in good health. Some clones in this sample may be carry-over from other donors' samples. The V gene is TRBV13, the J gene TRBJ2-7; D not certain. The specimen sequenced was naive CD8+ T cells from PBMCs. The CDR3 DNA is TGTGCCAGCAGTTTAGCTATTCGTCCCTACGAGCAGTACTTC. Translating it yields CASSLAIRPYEQYF.